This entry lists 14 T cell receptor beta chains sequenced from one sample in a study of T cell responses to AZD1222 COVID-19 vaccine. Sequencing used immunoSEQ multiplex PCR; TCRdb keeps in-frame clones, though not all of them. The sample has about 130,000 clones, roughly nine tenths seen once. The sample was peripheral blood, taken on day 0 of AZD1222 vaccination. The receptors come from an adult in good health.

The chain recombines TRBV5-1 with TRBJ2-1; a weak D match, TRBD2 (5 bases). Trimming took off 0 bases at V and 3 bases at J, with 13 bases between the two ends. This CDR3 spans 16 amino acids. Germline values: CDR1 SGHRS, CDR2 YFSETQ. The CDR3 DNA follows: TGCGCCAGCAGCTTGGGCCAGCGGACCGACTACAATGAGCAGTTCTTC. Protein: CASSLGQRTDYNEQFF.

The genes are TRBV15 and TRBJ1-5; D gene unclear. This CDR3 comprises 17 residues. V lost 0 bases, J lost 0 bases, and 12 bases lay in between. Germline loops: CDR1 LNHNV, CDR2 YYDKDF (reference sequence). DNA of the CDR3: TGTGCCACCAGCAGAGAGAAATTGGGGAATAGCAATCAGCCCCAGCATTTT. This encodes CATSREKLGNSNQPQHF.

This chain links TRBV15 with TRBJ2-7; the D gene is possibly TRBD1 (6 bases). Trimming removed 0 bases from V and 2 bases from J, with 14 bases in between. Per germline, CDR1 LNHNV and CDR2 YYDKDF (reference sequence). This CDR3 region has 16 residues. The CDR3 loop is CATSRDTNRVPYEQYF. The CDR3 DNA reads TGTGCCACCAGCAGAGATACAAACAGGGTTCCCTACGAGCAGTACTTC.

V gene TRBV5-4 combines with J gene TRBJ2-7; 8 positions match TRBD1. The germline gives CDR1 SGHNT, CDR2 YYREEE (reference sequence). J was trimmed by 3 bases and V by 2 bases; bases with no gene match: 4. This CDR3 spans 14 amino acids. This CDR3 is CASSLGQGFYEQYF. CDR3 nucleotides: TGTGCCAGCAGCTTAGGACAGGGATTCTACGAGCAGTACTTC. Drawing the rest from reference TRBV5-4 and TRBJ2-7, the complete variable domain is ETGVTQSPTHLIKTRGQQVTLRCSSQSGHNTVSWYQQALGQGPQFIFQYYREEENGRGNFPPRFSGLQFPNYSSELNVNALELDDSALYLCASSLGQGFYEQYFGPGTRLTVT.

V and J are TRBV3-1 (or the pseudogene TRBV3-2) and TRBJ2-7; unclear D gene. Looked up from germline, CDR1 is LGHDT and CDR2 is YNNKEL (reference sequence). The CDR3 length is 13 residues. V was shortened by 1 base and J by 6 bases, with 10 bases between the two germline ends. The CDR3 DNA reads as TGTGCCAGCAGCCAAGCCGGATCCGGCGAGCAGTACTTC. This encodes CASSQAGSGEQYF.

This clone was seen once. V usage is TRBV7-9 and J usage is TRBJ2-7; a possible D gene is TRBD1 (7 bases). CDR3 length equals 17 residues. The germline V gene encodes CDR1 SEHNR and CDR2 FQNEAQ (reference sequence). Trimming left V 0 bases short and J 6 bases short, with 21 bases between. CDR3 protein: CASSLAHHAAGGSEQYF. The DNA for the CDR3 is TGTGCCAGCAGCTTAGCGCACCACGCCGCAGGGGGGTCCGAGCAGTACTTC.

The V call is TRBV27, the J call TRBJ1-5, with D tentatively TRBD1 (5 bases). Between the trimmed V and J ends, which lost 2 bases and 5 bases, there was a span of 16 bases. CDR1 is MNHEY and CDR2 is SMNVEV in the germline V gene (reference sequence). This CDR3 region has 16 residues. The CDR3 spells CASSLEGGAYHQPQHF. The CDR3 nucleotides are TGTGCCAGCAGTTTAGAGGGAGGGGCGTACCATCAGCCCCAGCATTTT.

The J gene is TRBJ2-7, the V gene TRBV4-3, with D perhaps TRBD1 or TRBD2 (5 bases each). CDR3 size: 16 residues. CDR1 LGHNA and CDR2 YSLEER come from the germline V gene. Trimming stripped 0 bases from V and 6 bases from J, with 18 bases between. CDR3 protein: CASSQEWGTGSGEQYF. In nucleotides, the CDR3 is TGCGCCAGCAGCCAAGAATGGGGGACCGGGTCGGGCGAGCAGTACTTC.

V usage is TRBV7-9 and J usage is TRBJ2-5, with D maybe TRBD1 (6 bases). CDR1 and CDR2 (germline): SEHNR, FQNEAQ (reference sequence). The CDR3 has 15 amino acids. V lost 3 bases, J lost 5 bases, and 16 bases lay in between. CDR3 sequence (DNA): TGTGCCAGCAGCTTGAGGGCCAGGGGTGATGAGACCCAGTACTTC. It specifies CASSLRARGDETQYF.

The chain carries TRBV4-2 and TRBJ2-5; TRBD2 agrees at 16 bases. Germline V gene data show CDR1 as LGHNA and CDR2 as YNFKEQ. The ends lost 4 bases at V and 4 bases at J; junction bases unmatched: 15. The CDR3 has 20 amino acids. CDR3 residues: CASSRFGTSGRARGGETQYF. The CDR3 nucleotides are TGTGCCAGCAGCCGGTTTGGGACTAGCGGGAGGGCCCGTGGGGGAGAGACCCAGTACTTC.

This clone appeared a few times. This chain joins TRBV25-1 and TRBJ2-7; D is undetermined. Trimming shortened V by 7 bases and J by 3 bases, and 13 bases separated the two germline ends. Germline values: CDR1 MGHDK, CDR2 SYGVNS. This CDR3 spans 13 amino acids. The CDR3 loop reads CASKAVFHYEQYF. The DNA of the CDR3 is TGTGCCAGCAAGGCGGTTTTTCACTACGAGCAGTACTTC.

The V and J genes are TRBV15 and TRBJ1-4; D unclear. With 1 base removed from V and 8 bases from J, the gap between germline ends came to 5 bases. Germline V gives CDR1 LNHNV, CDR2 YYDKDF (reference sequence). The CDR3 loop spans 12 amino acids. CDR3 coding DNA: TGTGCCACCAGCAGAGTAGGAGAAAAACTGTTTTTT. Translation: CATSRVGEKLFF.

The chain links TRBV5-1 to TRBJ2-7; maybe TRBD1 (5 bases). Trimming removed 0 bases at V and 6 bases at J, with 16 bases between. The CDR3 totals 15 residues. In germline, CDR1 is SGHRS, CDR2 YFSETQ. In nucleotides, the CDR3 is TGCGCCAGCAGCTTGGGAACAGGATTTTTTGTCGAGCAGTACTTC. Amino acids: CASSLGTGFFVEQYF.

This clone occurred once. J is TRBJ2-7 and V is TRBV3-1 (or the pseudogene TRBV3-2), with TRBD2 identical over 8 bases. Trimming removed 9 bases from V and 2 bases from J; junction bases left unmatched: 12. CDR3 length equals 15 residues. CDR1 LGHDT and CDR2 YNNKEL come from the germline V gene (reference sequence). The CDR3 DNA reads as TGTGCCAGTTATCAAGCGGGGGATTTTACCTACGAGCAGTACTTC. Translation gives CASYQAGDFTYEQYF.